The clone carrying this T cell receptor (beta chain) was counted a few times. This sample was taken from a study of blood T cells in healthy people across ages. Unmatched junction bases numbered 12, after V lost 1 base and J lost 6 bases. Germline assignment: CDR1 SGHRS and CDR2 YFSETQ. This CDR3 contains 17 residues. Sample-barcoded 5' priming and a J-beta primer mix drove a second PCR of roughly 7 to 11 cycles. With 12 random nucleotides, a template-switch adaptor tagged each individual cDNA molecule. TCRdb used MiXCR to reprocess the 5' RACE reads, holding one entry per CDR3 protein. The sample yields about 1,400,000 distinct CDR3 sequences, roughly 59% seen once.

The sequenced material came from blood. This clonotype originated in a man aged 18 to 30 in good health. V is TRBV5-1 and J is TRBJ2-1, with 8 bases matching TRBD1. The CDR3 is CASSLNPGGAGRNEQFF. CDR3 nucleotides: TGCGCCAGCAGCTTGAACCCAGGGGGCGCCGGGCGCAATGAGCAGTTCTTC.